These T cell receptor beta chains were read from a single sample in a study of T cell repertoires in cytomegalovirus infection. A single record per CDR3 protein comes from TCRdb applying MiXCR to the reads. The sample has about 920,000 distinct CDR3 sequences, approximately 30% seen once. The antigens of these receptors remain unknown. Sequenced here: cultured CD8+ T cells from PBMCs, sampled from culture after CMV antigen stimulation. The receptors shown here come from a human donor in good health (CMV status not recorded). Some clones in this sample may be carry-over from other donors' samples. The CDR3 runs from the conserved cysteine through the conserved F or W. D genes are given only for firm matches. Expanded clones get a size class; other rows say once, few or many, or leave the size out.

.	TRBV5-5	.	TRBJ1-6	TGTGCCAGCAGCGCCGGACGGGACCTCGGTTCACCCCTCCACTTT	CASSAGRDLGSPLHF
TRBD1	TRBV7-9	many	TRBJ2-5	TGTGCCAGCAGCCCACGACAGGGAGAGGACCAAGAGACCCAGTACTTC	CASSPRQGEDQETQYF
.	TRBV29-1	.	TRBJ1-1	TGCAGCGCCAACATTCCTGGAGAGGGCTGGGGGACTGAAGCTTTCTTT	CSANIPGEGWGTEAFF
.	TRBV12-3/TRBV12-4	few	TRBJ2-7	TGTGCCAGCAGTTTAGGGCCGATGACCTCCTACGAGCAGTACTTC	CASSLGPMTSYEQYF
TRBD1	TRBV12-3/TRBV12-4	.	TRBJ1-1	TGTGCCAGCAGTGCACCGGGACAGGGGAACACTGAAGCTTTCTTT	CASSAPGQGNTEAFF
TRBD1	TRBV6-2/TRBV6-3	many	TRBJ2-2	TGTGCCAGCACCAAAGAGTGGGACAGGTCGTTCGCGAACACCGGGGAGCTGTTTTTT	CASTKEWDRSFANTGELFF
.	TRBV19	.	TRBJ2-1	TGTGCCAGTAGTATCTCTGCGGATGAGCAGTTCTTC	CASSISADEQFF
.	TRBV7-2	few	TRBJ1-2	TGTGCCAGCAGCGAGACTTCTGCCTATGGCTACACCTTC	CASSETSAYGYTF
.	TRBV12-3/TRBV12-4	.	TRBJ1-2	TGTGCCAGCAGTTTGGTGGCGGGGACAATATATGGCTACACCTTC	CASSLVAGTIYGYTF
TRBD1	TRBV5-4	few	TRBJ1-6	TGTGCCAGCAGCTTGGACAGGGGGTATAATTCACCCCTCCACTTT	CASSLDRGYNSPLHF
TRBD1	TRBV27	few	TRBJ2-2	TGTGCCAGCAGTCCCACAGGGGGCCGGATCACCGGGGAGCTGTTTTTT	CASSPTGGRITGELFF
.	TRBV7-9	few	TRBJ1-2	TGTGCCAGCAGCTTCCTAAGGGACGGCAACTATGGCTACACCTTC	CASSFLRDGNYGYTF
.	TRBV7-8	many	TRBJ1-2	TGTGCCAGCAGCGACTCCGGGTTTGGGTCTGGCGGCTACACCTTC	CASSDSGFGSGGYTF
TRBD2	TRBV27	.	TRBJ2-7	TGTGCCAGCAGTTTAACACTAGCGGGGGGGCACGAGCAGTACTTC	CASSLTLAGGHEQYF
.	TRBV9	.	TRBJ2-2	TGTGCCAGCAGCGGACGGACGGGAGTCACCGGGGAGCTGTTTTTT	CASSGRTGVTGELFF
TRBD1	TRBV7-3	few	TRBJ2-5	TGTGCCAGCAGCTTAGTCGGTGGGACAGAAGAGACCCAGTACTTC	CASSLVGGTEETQYF
TRBD1	TRBV10-3	many	TRBJ2-1	TGTGCCATCACTCAGACAGGGGTCGGCAACAATGAGCAGTTCTTC	CAITQTGVGNNEQFF
TRBD2	TRBV7-9	.	TRBJ2-3	TGTGCCAGCAGCTTAGCGCTTTGGGACGGGAGGACAGATACGCAGTATTTT	CASSLALWDGRTDTQYF
.	TRBV15	few	TRBJ1-1	TGTGCCACCAGCAGACTCAGGAACACTGAAGCTTTCTTT	CATSRLRNTEAFF
.	TRBV4-3	.	TRBJ2-3	TGCGCCAGCAGCCAAGATTCTGCGGGATTCACAGATACGCAGTATTTT	CASSQDSAGFTDTQYF
TRBD1	TRBV14	.	TRBJ1-3	TGTGCCAGCAGACGGACAGGGAGCTCTGGAAACACCATATATTTT	CASRRTGSSGNTIYF
.	TRBV2	.	TRBJ2-1	TGTGCCACCTACCTGGCGGGGATGGGCGATGAGCAGTTCTTC	CATYLAGMGDEQFF
.	TRBV7-8	few	TRBJ1-1	TGTGCCAGCAGTTCCACGGAGGGACGAACTGAAGCTTTCTTT	CASSSTEGRTEAFF
.	TRBV6-8	few	TRBJ2-7	TGTGCCAGCAGTACCACTCCGGGGTCGGACGAGCAGTACTTC	CASSTTPGSDEQYF
TRBD1	TRBV7-9	.	TRBJ2-2	TGTGCCAGCGGCTCGGAGTGGACAGGGACCGGGGAGCTGTTTTTT	CASGSEWTGTGELFF
.	TRBV27	.	TRBJ1-6	TGTGCCAGCAGCGGGACCTATAATTCACCCCTCCACTTT	CASSGTYNSPLHF
TRBD1	TRBV7-2	many	TRBJ1-2	TGTGCCAGCAGCTTAGAACAGGGGGCTATTGGCTACACCTTC	CASSLEQGAIGYTF
.	TRBV28	.	TRBJ1-2	TGTGCCAGCAGTTTACGGGGTTTAGCTAACTATGGCTACACCTTC	CASSLRGLANYGYTF
.	TRBV4-3	.	TRBJ2-4	TGCGCCAGCAGCCACCTCGGTTGGACTCTCGGAGCCAAAAACATTCAGTACTTC	CASSHLGWTLGAKNIQYF
.	TRBV6-5	few	TRBJ2-3	TGTGCCAGCAGTTACTGGGGTGAAAGGACTCACCTGGGCACAGATACGCAGTATTTT	CASSYWGERTHLGTDTQYF
.	TRBV20-1	few	TRBJ1-1	TGCAGTGCTCCTGACACACAGGGCCTCGAGAACACTGAAGCTTTCTTT	CSAPDTQGLENTEAFF
.	TRBV27	few	TRBJ1-1	TGTGCCAGCAGTCCCCGCGGAGGGTCACAAGCTTTCTTT	CASSPRGGSQAFF
TRBD1	TRBV29-1	.	TRBJ1-2	TGCAGCGCCCCGGGACAGGGGATTACTGGCTACACCTTC	CSAPGQGITGYTF
TRBD2	TRBV6-2/TRBV6-3	.	TRBJ2-1	TGTGCCAGCAGCCCCGGACTAGCAGTCCATGAGCAGTTCTTC	CASSPGLAVHEQFF
.	TRBV7-3	.	TRBJ1-1	TGTGCCAGTAGATTCGTCCAGAACACTGAAGCTTTCTTT	CASRFVQNTEAFF
.	TRBV20-1	many	TRBJ2-2	TGCAGTGCTAGAGATGATTGGAGGGGTCTCACCGGGGAGCTGTTTTTT	CSARDDWRGLTGELFF
TRBD1	TRBV19	.	TRBJ1-5	TGTGCCAGTAGGACAGGGGGCCACCAGCCCCAGCATTTT	CASRTGGHQPQHF
.	TRBV5-1	.	TRBJ1-1	TGCGCCAGCAGCTGGGGGGACGGGAACACTGAAGCTTTCTTT	CASSWGDGNTEAFF
.	TRBV10-3	.	TRBJ1-5	TGTGCCATCTCCGACGAAAGGGCCCGCAATCAGCCCCAGCATTTT	CAISDERARNQPQHF
.	TRBV6-1	.	TRBJ1-1	TGTGCCAGCAGCGCCAGGGGAATGGCTGGGGAAGCTTTCTTT	CASSARGMAGEAFF
TRBD1	TRBV7-2	.	TRBJ1-2	TGTGCCAGCAGCTTAGCGGGGGACAGGGGTACTGGCTACACCTTC	CASSLAGDRGTGYTF
.	TRBV6-1	once	TRBJ2-4	TGTGCCAGCAGTGAAGTGTCCCTAGCCAAAAACATTCAGTACTTC	CASSEVSLAKNIQYF
.	TRBV7-9	few	TRBJ2-5	TGTGCCAGCAGCTCCCAGGGCCTTCGGGAGACCCAGTACTTC	CASSSQGLRETQYF
.	TRBV2	few	TRBJ1-5	TGTGCCAGCAGTACGGTCATCGGGGAGAACCCGTCAAATCAGCCCCAGCATTTT	CASSTVIGENPSNQPQHF
TRBD1	TRBV5-6	few	TRBJ1-4	TGTGCCAGCAGCTTGAAACAGGGGAGACTGTTTTTT	CASSLKQGRLFF
TRBD2	TRBV7-9	many	TRBJ2-4	TGTGCCAGCAGCTCGACGGGGGGAGTCGATGCCAAAAACATTCAGTACTTC	CASSSTGGVDAKNIQYF
.	TRBV7-6	many	TRBJ2-2	TGTGCCAGCATCAAGGCCGGGGAGCTGTTTTTT	CASIKAGELFF
TRBD2	TRBV11-2	.	TRBJ2-3	TGTGCCAGCAGCCTCGGCGGGCGGGAGGCAGATACGCAGTATTTT	CASSLGGREADTQYF